The 17 T cell receptor beta chains given below trace back to one sample, sequenced in a study of cytomegalovirus exposure and HLA in healthy donors. 13 Jbeta primers and 60 Vbeta primers were used for the PCR. Profiled with immunoSEQ multiplex PCR; TCRdb holds only in-frame clones, not every one. The table includes 150,000 to 200,000 clones, roughly 80% detected once. Sequencing was carried out using PBMCs. The receptor set was obtained from a male donor in good health and CMV-seronegative.

This clone was seen once. V gene TRBV27 combines with J gene TRBJ2-2, with TRBD1 matching over 8 bases. Trimming removed 2 bases from V and 3 bases from J; junction bases left unmatched: 2. The CDR3 is 15 residues long. Germline V gives CDR1 MNHEY, CDR2 SMNVEV (reference sequence). CDR3 loop: CASSLDRGDTGELFF. The CDR3 region has the DNA TGTGCCAGCAGTTTAGACAGGGGCGACACCGGGGAGCTGTTTTTT.

Points on this clone: The sample contains more than one DNA sequence encoding this CDR3. This CDR3 is CATSRDLGGQGYTF. CDR3 DNA: TGTGCCACCAGCAGAGATCTCGGAGGGCAAGGCTACACCTTC. The chain employs TRBV15 and TRBJ1-2; D not certain. V lost 0 bases, J lost 8 bases, and 13 bases lay in between. The CDR3 extends over 14 amino acids. From germline, CDR1 is LNHNV and CDR2 YYDKDF (reference sequence).

The count of this clone is one. This chain joins TRBV6-4 and TRBJ1-1; TRBD1 matches at 12 bases. J gave up 2 bases and V 5 bases, and 3 bases lay outside the gene matches. Germline CDR1 and CDR2: MRHNA and SNTAGT. The length of the CDR3 is 15 residues. The CDR3 reads CASSPGTGGNTEAFF. The CDR3 DNA sequence: TGTGCCAGCAGTCCCGGGACAGGGGGCAACACTGAAGCTTTCTTT.

The chain employs TRBV7-2 and TRBJ1-3; 7 bases line up with TRBD1. V shed 2 bases, J shed 4 bases, and the junction held 2 bases outside the gene matches. The CDR3 consists of 14 residues. Germline-derived CDR1 and CDR2 are SGHTA and FQGNSA. The CDR3 nucleotides read TGTGCCAGCAGCTTAACGGGACAGGGAAACACCATATATTTT. Translating it yields CASSLTGQGNTIYF. The whole variable domain, remainder taken from reference TRBV7-2 and TRBJ1-3, is GAGVSQSPSNKVTEKGKDVELRCDPISGHTALYWYRQSLGQGLEFLIYFQGNSAPDKSGLPSDRFSAERTGGSVSTLTIQRTQQEDSAVYLCASSLTGQGNTIYFGEGSWLTVV.

In its sample, this clone was seen a few times. The J gene is TRBJ2-6, the V gene TRBV15, with 7 bases that match TRBD1. This CDR3 has 17 amino acids. The germline CDR1 and CDR2 sequences are LNHNV and YYDKDF (reference sequence). After removal of 6 bases from V and 1 base from J, the junction contained 9 bases not matched to a gene. CDR3 sequence: CATSEGQLISGANVLTF. The CDR3 nucleotides are TGTGCCACCAGTGAGGGACAGCTGATTTCTGGGGCCAACGTCCTGACTTTC.

This clone was found once. The J gene is TRBJ2-1, the V gene TRBV18; TRBD2 aligns across 9 bases. Germline V gene sequence: CDR1 KGHSH, CDR2 LQKENI. V was clipped by 3 bases and J by 7 bases; unmatched bases: 7. The CDR3 totals 15 residues. This chain's CDR3 is CASSPKAGGTNEQFF. CDR3 in DNA: TGTGCCAGCTCACCTAAAGCGGGGGGCACTAATGAGCAGTTCTTC.

This sequence joins TRBV28 and TRBJ2-7, with a possible D match to TRBD1 (6 bases). This CDR3 region has 13 residues. The germline V gene encodes CDR1 MDHEN and CDR2 SYDVKM. V shed 2 bases and J shed 6 bases, with 11 bases lying between them. The CDR3 is CASSLEDRGEQYF. DNA for the CDR3: TGTGCCAGCAGTTTAGAGGACAGAGGCGAGCAGTACTTC. Full variable domain (remainder filled in from reference TRBV28 and TRBJ2-7): DVKVTQSSRYLVKRTGEKVFLECVQDMDHENMFWYRQDPGLGLRLIYFSYDVKMKEKGDIPEGYSVSREKKERFSLILESASTNQTSMYLCASSLEDRGEQYFGPGTRLTVT.

This sequence joins TRBV28 and TRBJ2-7; TRBD1 matches at 7 bases. The CDR3 extends over 13 amino acids. Germline trimming cut 2 bases from V and 2 bases from J; bases unmatched to any gene: 0. Germline CDR1 is MDHEN and CDR2 is SYDVKM. The CDR3 here is CASSLGTAYEQYF. CDR3 coding DNA: TGTGCCAGCAGTTTAGGGACAGCCTACGAGCAGTACTTC. Variable domain in full (rest from reference TRBV28 and TRBJ2-7): DVKVTQSSRYLVKRTGEKVFLECVQDMDHENMFWYRQDPGLGLRLIYFSYDVKMKEKGDIPEGYSVSREKKERFSLILESASTNQTSMYLCASSLGTAYEQYFGPGTRLTVT.

This clone showed up just a few times. The CDR3 region is CASARVRNTEAFF. Here the CDR3 DNA reads TGTGCCAGCGCCCGAGTGCGGAACACTGAAGCTTTCTTT. V and J are TRBV5-5 and TRBJ1-1; D is ambiguous. With 7 bases removed from V and 1 base from J, the gap between germline ends came to 11 bases. Germline V gene lookup returns CDR1 SGHKS and CDR2 YYEKEE (reference sequence). CDR3 length: 13 amino acids.

DNA of the CDR3: TGTGCCAGCAGCCATTATCCCGGCGGAGGGTTCGGCGGCTACACCTTC. Protein sequence: CASSHYPGGGFGGYTF. V and J are TRBV14 and TRBJ1-2; no definite D call. Germline-derived CDR1 and CDR2 are SGHDN and FVKESK. Trimming shortened V by 3 bases and J by 8 bases, and 22 bases separated the two germline ends. The CDR3 length is 16 residues.

This clone was counted a single time. The chain is built from TRBV19 and TRBJ1-1; 10 nucleotides match TRBD1. The CDR3 sequence is 16 residues long. V trimming: 5 bases; J trimming: 2 bases; junction bases outside the gene matches: 8. Germline assignment: CDR1 LNHDA and CDR2 SQIVND (reference sequence). CDR3 in DNA: TGTGCCAGTAGTCCCCGACAGGGGGCGGGAAACACTGAAGCTTTCTTT. This gives the protein CASSPRQGAGNTEAFF.

The chain uses TRBV7-7 and TRBJ2-1; TRBD2 matches 8 bases. The CDR3 is 17 amino acids. Unmatched junction bases numbered 13, after V lost 5 bases and J lost 4 bases. The germline gives CDR1 SSHAT, CDR2 FNYEAQ (reference sequence). The CDR3 region has the DNA TGTGCCAGCAGCCCATATCCCCCCGGGGGGGCTTACAATGAGCAGTTCTTC. Residues: CASSPYPPGGAYNEQFF.

This clone showed up just once. The CDR3 nucleotides are TGCGCCAGCAGGGCCGGGACTAGCGCCTACGAGCAGTACTTC. Residues: CASRAGTSAYEQYF. The chain links TRBV5-1 to TRBJ2-7; 10 nucleotides agree with TRBD2. Germline CDR1 and CDR2: SGHRS and YFSETQ. The ends lost 5 bases at V and 2 bases at J; junction bases unmatched: 4. This CDR3 comprises 14 residues.

The chain couples TRBV4-3 to TRBJ2-3; TRBD1 aligns across 7 bases. The CDR3 is 17 residues long. V shed 4 bases and J 0 bases; nucleotides not matched to a gene: 10. Looked up from germline, CDR1 is LGHNA and CDR2 is YSLEER. CDR3: CASSLSRTGLSTDTQYF. CDR3 sequence (DNA): TGCGCCAGCAGCCTCTCTCGGACAGGACTGAGCACAGATACGCAGTATTTT.

V gene TRBV4-2 combines with J gene TRBJ2-3; 9 nucleotides match TRBD2. V was pared by 0 bases and J by 3 bases, with 7 bases of the junction left unmatched. This CDR3 is built from 17 residues. Germline V gives CDR1 LGHNA, CDR2 YNFKEQ. The DNA of the CDR3 is TGTGCCAGCAGCCAAGATCGTTTAGCGGGGGTTACAGATACGCAGTATTTT. Translation gives CASSQDRLAGVTDTQYF.

V is TRBV5-5 and J is TRBJ1-1, with 9 positions matching TRBD1. The CDR3 has 15 residues. CDR1 SGHKS and CDR2 YYEKEE come from the germline V gene (reference sequence). V lost 2 bases to trimming and J lost 7 bases; unmatched junction nucleotides: 9. The CDR3 DNA reads as TGTGCCAGCAGCTTTCAGGACAGGGGCATTGGTGAAGCTTTCTTT. Translation: CASSFQDRGIGEAFF.

This sequence joins TRBV6-1 and TRBJ1-2; D gene unclear. The CDR3 is 12 residues long. Germline-derived CDR1 and CDR2 are MNHNS and SASEGT. Trimming shortened V by 3 bases and J by 8 bases, and 10 bases separated the two germline ends. As DNA, the CDR3 is TGTGCCAGCAGTGAGGGAGCCGGGGGCTACACCTTC. Its translation is CASSEGAGGYTF.